This T cell receptor (beta chain) is drawn from a study of T cells in Graves' hyperthyroidism and ophthalmopathy. Regarding the study as a whole: The model's output predicted ophthalmopathy at a median of about 5.9 months prior to onset.

At least ten counts were recorded for this clonotype. Its antigen is currently unknown. An absence of ophthalmopathy progression within 18 months meant stable Graves' hyperthyroidism. Pregnant or lactating patients were excluded, as were those with uncontrolled infection or other autoimmune disease. Amplification of TCR beta CDR3 regions used RNA as the template. TCR CDR3 regions were first amplified by RT-PCR with HTBI primers. TCRdb used MiXCR to reprocess the multiplex PCR reads, holding one entry per CDR3 protein. This sample has nearly 750,000 distinct CDR3 sequences, with about a third found just once. There are 14 residues in the CDR3. J lost 6 bases, V lost 0 bases, and 4 bases had no gene match. Germline CDR1 reads WNHNN; CDR2 reads SYGVQD (reference sequence).

Source material: blood. This receptor was taken from a middle-aged woman with Graves' hyperthyroidism. The genes are TRBV10-1 and TRBJ1-1; 7 nucleotides align to TRBD1. The CDR3 protein is CASSESWDSSEAFF. CDR3 coding DNA: TGCGCCAGCAGTGAGTCTTGGGACAGCTCTGAAGCTTTCTTT.